These 22 T cell receptor beta chains were sequenced from one sample in a study of T cells in Graves' hyperthyroidism and ophthalmopathy. RNA transcripts were the template for amplifying TCR beta CDR3 regions. TCR CDR3 regions were first amplified by RT-PCR with HTBI primers. Each CDR3 protein gets one entry after TCRdb re-called the multiplex PCR reads with MiXCR. The table includes around 540,000 distinct CDR3 sequences, around 16% detected once. The sequenced sample was blood. The origin of the receptors is a woman aged 30 to 39 with Graves' ophthalmopathy.

This chain uses TRBV20-1 with TRBJ2-2; 7 bases are a match to TRBD2. V lost 5 bases and J lost 3; bases outside the gene matches: 12. The germline V gene has CDR1 DFQATT and CDR2 SNEGSKA (reference sequence). The CDR3 is 16 residues long. CDR3 sequence: CSAAKGSGPYTGELFF. DNA for the CDR3: TGCAGTGCTGCCAAGGGTAGCGGGCCCTACACCGGGGAGCTGTTTTTT.

This clonotype has a handful of counts. The V gene is TRBV6-1, the J gene TRBJ2-7; TRBD1 aligns across 9 bases. V lost 1 base to trimming and J lost 3 bases; unmatched junction nucleotides: 4. Germline V gene lookup returns CDR1 MNHNS and CDR2 SASEGT. CDR3 length: 15 amino acids. CDR3 region: CASSEGRQGGYEQYF. The CDR3 DNA sequence: TGTGCCAGCAGTGAAGGCCGACAGGGGGGCTACGAGCAGTACTTC.

This clonotype showed up many times. The chain recombines TRBV6-1 with TRBJ1-2, with D perhaps matching TRBD1 (6 bases). The CDR3 consists of 14 residues. Germline V gene lookup returns CDR1 MNHNS and CDR2 SASEGT. With 8 bases removed from V and 6 bases from J, the gap between germline ends came to 19 bases. In DNA form, the CDR3 reads TGTGCCAGCGGCTCCCGGACAGTGCAAGATGGCTACACCTTC. Translation: CASGSRTVQDGYTF.

This clonotype turned up a few times. The chain links TRBV11-2 to TRBJ2-5; D ambiguous. The V end lost 4 bases, the J end lost 4 bases, and 10 bases lay between the germline ends. This CDR3 is 13 amino acids long. Germline loops: CDR1 SGHAT, CDR2 FQNNGV. In DNA form, the CDR3 reads TGTGCCAGCAGCTCCTGGACGGGAGAGACCCAGTACTTC. Encoded protein: CASSSWTGETQYF.

This clonotype has a handful of counts. The rearrangement joins TRBV20-1 to TRBJ2-7; 7 bases fit TRBD1. CDR3 length: 14 amino acids. The germline gives CDR1 DFQATT, CDR2 SNEGSKA (reference sequence). V lost 5 bases and J lost 2; bases outside the gene matches: 9. This CDR3 reads CSAGPTGFAYEQYF. DNA of the CDR3: TGCAGTGCTGGCCCGACAGGGTTTGCCTACGAGCAGTACTTC.

V gene TRBV5-1 combines with J gene TRBJ1-1, with 7 bases that match TRBD1. Germline V gene sequence: CDR1 SGHRS, CDR2 YFSETQ. The junction had 8 bases not matched to a gene; V was cut back by 5 bases and J by 1 base. The CDR3 sequence is 15 residues long. CDR3 nucleotide sequence: TGCGCCAGCAGAAAACTCGGGGACAGGAACACTGAAGCTTTCTTT. It codes for CASRKLGDRNTEAFF.

Concerning this clonotype: A much larger clone lies one base from this, so it may be a read error. This sequence joins TRBV5-5 and TRBJ2-3, with a possible D match to TRBD2 (6 bases). Germline values: CDR1 SGHKS, CDR2 YYEKEE (reference sequence). This CDR3 region has 16 residues. The CDR3 loop is CASGLVAGLSTDTQYF. The DNA of the CDR3 is TGTGCCAGCGGCTTGGTTGCGGGATTGAGCACAGATACGCAGTATTTT.

This clonotype was picked up a small number of times. The gene calls are TRBV4-3 and TRBJ1-5; 7 bases match TRBD1. This CDR3 comprises 15 residues. Losses at the gene ends were 1 base for V and 5 bases for J; bases not matched to a gene: 5. Per germline, CDR1 LGHNA and CDR2 YSLEER. Here the CDR3 DNA reads TGCGCCAGCAGCCAAGGGGCAGGGGGACATCAGCCCCAGCATTTT. It codes for CASSQGAGGHQPQHF.

About this clonotype itself: This may stem from a read error, because a much larger clone lies one nucleotide away. V and J are TRBV5-1 and TRBJ2-3, with 10 bases aligning to TRBD2. This CDR3 region has 18 residues. Per the germline V gene, CDR1 is SGHRS and CDR2 is YFSETQ. The trim removed 6 bases at V and 4 bases at J, leaving 17 bases unmatched. CDR3: CASTPSAGLAENADTQYF. The CDR3 coding sequence is TGCGCCAGCACCCCCTCGGCCGGACTAGCGGAAAACGCAGATACGCAGTATTTT.

In its sample, this clonotype was seen a few times. V and J are TRBV10-3 and TRBJ2-4; D might be TRBD1 (7 bases). V lost 3 bases and J 8 bases, leaving 11 bases between the germline ends. Germline CDR1 and CDR2: ENHRY and SYGVKD. The CDR3 extends over 13 amino acids. CDR3 bases: TGTGCCATCAGTGAAGACAGGGAGGACATTCAGTACTTC. It codes for CAISEDREDIQYF.

The chain uses TRBV9 and TRBJ2-3; the D is unclear. The CDR3 runs 17 residues. V shed 4 bases and J shed 1 base, with 19 bases lying between them. Germline-derived CDR1 and CDR2 are SGDLS and YYNGEE. Here the CDR3 DNA reads TGTGCCAGCAGCCCCTCAAGGTGGGCAACGGGCACAGATACGCAGTATTTT. Residues: CASSPSRWATGTDTQYF.

This clonotype was observed a few times. The J gene is TRBJ2-1, the V gene TRBV6-1; 14 nucleotides agree with TRBD2. The V gene's germline CDR1 is MNHNS and CDR2 SASEGT. The CDR3 runs 18 residues. V was clipped by 6 bases and J by 3 bases; unmatched bases: 10. The CDR3 is CASSLTSGRALVYNEQFF. CDR3 DNA: TGTGCCAGCAGCCTGACTAGCGGGAGGGCTTTGGTCTACAATGAGCAGTTCTTC.

At least ten counts were recorded for this clonotype. The chain employs TRBV28 and TRBJ2-7; D may match TRBD1 or TRBD2 (5 bases each). V lost 3 bases and J lost 3, with 12 bases in between. Germline V gene data show CDR1 as MDHEN and CDR2 as SYDVKM. There are 14 residues in the CDR3. The DNA for the CDR3 is TGTGCCAGCAGTTTCGGGTCAGGGAGCTACGAGCAGTACTTC. Translation gives CASSFGSGSYEQYF.

V gene TRBV6-1 combines with J gene TRBJ1-4; 9 bases fit TRBD1. J lost 12 bases, V lost 5 bases, and 7 bases had no gene match. The CDR3 consists of 13 residues. The germline gives CDR1 MNHNS, CDR2 SASEGT. The DNA of the CDR3 is TGTGCCAGCAGTTCGGACAGGGGTATAGAACTGTTTTTT. Protein: CASSSDRGIELFF.

There are many counts of this clonotype. The chain carries TRBV20-1 and TRBJ2-5; 8 bases align to TRBD2. Trimming removed 4 bases from V and 3 bases from J; junction bases left unmatched: 7. CDR1 is DFQATT and CDR2 is SNEGSKA in the germline V gene (reference sequence). CDR3 length: 14 residues. The CDR3 DNA sequence: TGCAGTGCTATAAGGCTAGCGGGCGAAGAGACCCAGTACTTC. It is translated as CSAIRLAGEETQYF.

This clonotype was detected many times. The genes are TRBV7-9 and TRBJ2-3, with a tentative D call TRBD2 (5 bases). V was pared by 8 bases and J by 0 bases, with 9 bases between. Germline loops: CDR1 SEHNR, CDR2 FQNEAQ (reference sequence). The CDR3 runs 13 residues. CDR3 nucleotides: TGTGCCAGCGAGGGCTCTAGCACAGATACGCAGTATTTT. Its translation: CASEGSSTDTQYF.

In this sample, this clonotype turned up many times. The chain couples TRBV7-9 to TRBJ2-7, with D unresolved. The CDR3 has 14 amino acids. Germline values: CDR1 SEHNR, CDR2 FQNEAQ (reference sequence). Trimming took 5 bases from V and 7 from J, leaving 18 bases between them. CDR3 nucleotides: TGTGCCAGCAGCCCAGATTACCCAGCCCCGGAGCAGTACTTC. Translated: CASSPDYPAPEQYF.

This rearrangement joins TRBV20-1 to TRBJ2-2; 8 nucleotides agree with TRBD2. The germline CDR1 and CDR2 sequences are DFQATT and SNEGSKA (reference sequence). V lost 5 bases, J lost 5 bases, and 10 bases stayed unmatched. The CDR3 covers 15 residues. Written as DNA, the CDR3 is TGCAGTGCTCTCCGTGGTAGCGGGACAACCGGGGAGCTGTTTTTT. Translated, it gives CSALRGSGTTGELFF.

The chain employs TRBV9 and TRBJ2-5; 10 nucleotides agree with TRBD2. Germline loops: CDR1 SGDLS, CDR2 YYNGEE. This CDR3 has 16 residues. V was clipped by 4 bases and J by 4 bases; unmatched bases: 10. The CDR3 DNA reads TGTGCCAGCAGCTATGGGGCTAGCGGGAGCGGAGAGACCCAGTACTTC. Protein sequence: CASSYGASGSGETQYF.

This clonotype was recorded at least ten times. The V gene is TRBV3-1, the J gene TRBJ1-1; no reliable D call. This CDR3 region has 13 residues. Trimming shortened V by 4 bases and J by 3 bases, and 9 bases separated the two germline ends. Germline-derived CDR1 and CDR2 are LGHDT and YNNKEL (reference sequence). Written as DNA, the CDR3 is TGTGCCAGCAGCCTACTTGCGGACACTGAAGCTTTCTTT. It is translated as CASSLLADTEAFF.

This clonotype has at least ten counts. The chain combines TRBV20-1 with TRBJ2-1, with 8 bases that match TRBD2. The CDR3 runs 15 residues. CDR1 is DFQATT, CDR2 SNEGSKA, per germline (reference sequence). The V gene end was trimmed by 6 bases and the J gene end by 4 bases; junction bases not matched to a gene: 11. For the CDR3, the DNA is TGCAGTGCCCCCGTGACTAGCGAAAAATACAATGAGCAGTTCTTC. Translated: CSAPVTSEKYNEQFF.

There are a few counts of this clonotype. At one boundary the junction diverges from the germline segment, which might be a read error. This chain links TRBV7-2 with TRBJ2-1, with TRBD2 as a possible D gene (5 bases). The CDR3 has 15 amino acids. Looked up from germline, CDR1 is SGHTA and CDR2 is FQGNSA. CDR3 residues: CDSSLFGGFYNEQFF. DNA of the CDR3: TGTGACAGCAGCTTATTCGGCGGGTTTTACAATGAGCAGTTCTTC.